The 30 T cell receptor beta chains presented below share a single source sample, sequenced in a study of blood T cell repertoires in COVID-19. The protocol was immunoSEQ multiplex PCR, while the TCRdb copy is restricted to in-frame clones and leaves out a portion. The data show 150,000 to 200,000 clones, over 80% seen once. Source material: peripheral blood. These receptors originate from a woman in her 70s with acute or convalescent COVID-19.

The CDR3 sequence is CASSTGTGPGNTIYF. CDR3 DNA sequence: TGTGCCAGCAGTACCGGGACAGGGCCCGGAAACACCATATATTTT. V is TRBV6-6 and J is TRBJ1-3; TRBD1 matches at 9 bases. The CDR3 runs to 15 residues. V lost 5 bases, J lost 4 bases, and 6 bases stayed unmatched. Germline V gene lookup returns CDR1 MNHNY and CDR2 SVGAGI (reference sequence).

This sequence joins TRBV10-3 and TRBJ2-7, with TRBD1 identical over 7 bases. The germline CDR1 and CDR2 sequences are ENHRY and SYGVKD. Trimming took 6 bases from V and 2 from J; bases not matched to a gene: 7. The CDR3 contains 14 residues. The CDR3 nucleotides are TGTGCCATCAGCCTGACAGGGATCCCCTACGAGCAGTACTTC. Translating gives CAISLTGIPYEQYF.

V is TRBV7-7 and J is TRBJ2-3; TRBD2 agrees at 11 bases. The CDR3 consists of 15 residues. Germline V gene sequence: CDR1 SSHAT, CDR2 FNYEAQ (reference sequence). Unmatched junction bases numbered 5, after V lost 5 bases and J lost 4 bases. The CDR3 loop is CASSPLAGAADTQYF. The CDR3 DNA sequence: TGTGCCAGCAGCCCACTAGCGGGAGCGGCAGATACGCAGTATTTT.

The J gene is TRBJ2-3, the V gene TRBV24-1, with 8 bases identical to TRBD1. The trim removed 4 bases at V and 7 bases at J, leaving 12 bases unmatched. Germline V gene sequence: CDR1 KGHDR, CDR2 SFDVKD. CDR3 length: 16 amino acids. The chain's CDR3 is CATSEPGTGGVNTQYF. In DNA, the CDR3 is TGTGCCACCAGTGAACCCGGGACAGGAGGTGTTAATACGCAGTATTTT.

V usage is TRBV6-5 and J usage is TRBJ2-5, with a possible D match to TRBD2 (5 bases). The CDR3 is made up of 13 amino acids. The V end lost 6 bases, the J end lost 1 base, and 9 bases lay between the germline ends. Germline values: CDR1 MNHEY, CDR2 SVGAGI. The CDR3, as DNA: TGTGCCAGCAGCCTCGGACTCCAAGAGACCCAGTACTTC. It specifies CASSLGLQETQYF.

V and J are TRBV6-5 and TRBJ2-2; 8 bases are a match to TRBD1. The CDR3 runs to 15 residues. The V segment lost 6 bases and the J segment 1 base; nucleotides outside the gene matches: 4. From germline, CDR1 is MNHEY and CDR2 SVGAGI. This CDR3 reads CASSRDRWNTGELFF. The CDR3 coding sequence is TGTGCCAGCAGCCGGGACAGGTGGAACACCGGGGAGCTGTTTTTT.

This sequence joins TRBV13 and TRBJ2-7, with 12 bases fitting TRBD1. The CDR3 runs to 14 residues. With 7 bases clipped from V and 2 bases from J, the junction kept 3 bases outside the gene matches. Per germline, CDR1 PRHDT and CDR2 FYEKMQ (reference sequence). The CDR3 DNA reads as TGTGCCAGCAACAGGGACAGGGGGCCCTACGAGCAGTACTTC. This encodes CASNRDRGPYEQYF.

J is TRBJ2-1 and V is TRBV7-9; D may be TRBD1 (6 bases). Germline-derived CDR1 and CDR2 are SEHNR and FQNEAQ (reference sequence). V shed 3 bases and J shed 4 bases, with 13 bases lying between them. The CDR3 has 15 residues. The CDR3 sequence is CASSLGSTGYNEQFF. The DNA for the CDR3 is TGTGCCAGCAGCTTGGGGTCGACAGGTTACAATGAGCAGTTCTTC.

The DNA for the CDR3 is TGCGCCAGCAGCCCCGGACTAGCGGGGGGGCGGCAGTTCTTC. It encodes CASSPGLAGGRQFF. This sequence joins TRBV4-1 and TRBJ2-1; 15 bases agree with TRBD2. The CDR3 covers 14 residues. The germline CDR1 and CDR2 sequences are MGHRA and YSYEKL. Germline trimming cut 4 bases from V and 12 bases from J; bases unmatched to any gene: 4.

CDR3 DNA sequence: TGTGCCAGCAGCTTAAGGACTAGCGGGAGCTATGAGCAGTTCTTC. It is translated as CASSLRTSGSYEQFF. V is TRBV7-2 and J is TRBJ2-1, with 13 positions matching TRBD2. The CDR3 spans 15 residues. Germline CDR1 SGHTA, CDR2 FQGNSA. J was trimmed by 8 bases and V by 2 bases; bases with no gene match: 3.

The chain couples TRBV7-6 to TRBJ2-3; 9 nucleotides line up with TRBD2. Germline V gives CDR1 SGHVS, CDR2 FNYEAQ. This CDR3 is 16 amino acids long. V shed 0 bases, J shed 6 bases, and the junction held 7 bases outside the gene matches. The CDR3 sequence is CASSLAFAGGRDTQYF. The CDR3 DNA is TGTGCCAGCAGCTTAGCGTTTGCGGGGGGGCGGGATACGCAGTATTTT.

The chain has TRBV4-1 and TRBJ1-5, with 12 bases fitting TRBD1. The CDR3 runs 16 residues. Germline lookup yields CDR1 MGHRA and CDR2 YSYEKL. After removal of 6 bases from V and 7 bases from J, the junction contained 10 bases not matched to a gene. Written as DNA, the CDR3 is TGCGCCAGCAGTCTAAGGGACAGGGGGCGGGAACAGCCCCAGCATTTT. Its protein product is CASSLRDRGREQPQHF.

The rearrangement links TRBV5-4 to TRBJ2-3, with TRBD2 matching 10 bases. Losses at the gene ends were 7 bases for V and 2 bases for J; bases not matched to a gene: 4. Germline loops: CDR1 SGHNT, CDR2 YYREEE (reference sequence). The CDR3 covers 14 residues. The CDR3 here is CASERGGNTDTQYF. DNA of the CDR3: TGTGCCAGCGAGCGGGGGGGCAACACAGATACGCAGTATTTT.

The V gene is TRBV28, the J gene TRBJ2-5, with 8 bases fitting TRBD2. Germline CDR1 MDHEN, CDR2 SYDVKM. The V and J ends lost 3 bases and 2 bases, in that order; junction bases with no gene match: 11. CDR3 length equals 17 residues. CDR3 loop: CASSFVGSGTLQETQYF. The CDR3 DNA follows: TGTGCCAGCAGTTTCGTCGGTAGCGGGACCTTGCAAGAGACCCAGTACTTC. The complete variable domain, with remaining parts taken from reference TRBV28 and TRBJ2-5, reads DVKVTQSSRYLVKRTGEKVFLECVQDMDHENMFWYRQDPGLGLRLIYFSYDVKMKEKGDIPEGYSVSREKKERFSLILESASTNQTSMYLCASSFVGSGTLQETQYFGPGTRLLVL.

The gene calls are TRBV15 and TRBJ2-7; a possible D gene is TRBD2 (5 bases). The CDR3 consists of 16 residues. Looked up from germline, CDR1 is LNHNV and CDR2 is YYDKDF (reference sequence). V was trimmed by 5 bases and J by 4 bases, leaving 21 bases between them. CDR3 DNA: TGTGCCACCAGCGAGGGAACACCAACCCCCGAATACGAGCAGTACTTC. Residues: CATSEGTPTPEYEQYF. Full variable domain (remainder filled in from reference TRBV15 and TRBJ2-7): DAMVIQNPRYQVTQFGKPVTLSCSQTLNHNVMYWYQQKSSQAPKLLFHYYDKDFNNEADTPDNFQSRRPNTSFCFLDIRSPGLGDTAMYLCATSEGTPTPEYEQYFGPGTRLTVT.

The chain joins TRBV7-2 to TRBJ2-3; tentative D call: TRBD1 (6 bases). V shed 5 bases and J shed 9 bases, with 15 bases lying between them. The CDR3 sequence is 13 residues long. Looked up from germline, CDR1 is SGHTA and CDR2 is FQGNSA. The CDR3 sequence: CASSLQAGDTQYF. The CDR3 DNA follows: TGTGCCAGCAGCCTCCAGGCAGGGGACACGCAGTATTTT.

The V call is TRBV7-2, the J call TRBJ1-4; D not certain. Between the trimmed V and J ends, which lost 0 bases and 0 bases, there was a span of 5 bases. Germline CDR1 is SGHTA and CDR2 is FQGNSA. The CDR3 spans 15 residues. This chain's CDR3 is CASSLALATNEKLFF. DNA for the CDR3: TGTGCCAGCAGCTTAGCCCTTGCAACTAATGAAAAACTGTTTTTT. The complete variable domain, with remaining parts taken from reference TRBV7-2 and TRBJ1-4, reads GAGVSQSPSNKVTEKGKDVELRCDPISGHTALYWYRQSLGQGLEFLIYFQGNSAPDKSGLPSDRFSAERTGGSVSTLTIQRTQQEDSAVYLCASSLALATNEKLFFGSGTQLSVL.

This chain joins TRBV5-6 and TRBJ2-5; D uncertain. V was clipped by 3 bases and J by 5 bases, with 14 bases between them. The CDR3 has 14 amino acids. Germline assignment: CDR1 SGHDT and CDR2 YYEEEE. This CDR3 is CASSYPEFGETQYF. In DNA form, the CDR3 reads TGTGCCAGCAGCTACCCGGAGTTTGGCGAGACCCAGTACTTC. The full variable domain, its missing parts supplied by reference TRBV5-6 and TRBJ2-5, is DAGVTQSPTHLIKTRGQQVTLRCSPKSGHDTVSWYQQALGQGPQFIFQYYEEEERQRGNFPDRFSGHQFPNYSSELNVNALLLGDSALYLCASSYPEFGETQYFGPGTRLLVL.

This rearrangement joins TRBV19 to TRBJ2-7; 7 bases are shared with TRBD1. The germline V gene encodes CDR1 LNHDA and CDR2 SQIVND (reference sequence). With V trimmed by 8 bases and J by 6 bases, 10 bases remained unmatched. The CDR3 is 13 amino acids. CDR3 bases: TGTGCCAGTTGTCGGACGAGGGACAGCGAGCAGTACTTC. It yields the protein CASCRTRDSEQYF. Variable domain in full (rest from reference TRBV19 and TRBJ2-7): DGGITQSPKYLFRKEGQNVTLSCEQNLNHDAMYWYRQDPGQGLRLIYYSQIVNDFQKGDIAEGYSVSREKKESFPLTVTSAQKNPTAFYLCASCRTRDSEQYFGPGTRLTVT.

The chain is built from TRBV5-1 and TRBJ2-7, with TRBD1 identical over 8 bases. The CDR3 length is 13 residues. In germline, CDR1 is SGHRS, CDR2 YFSETQ. Trimming took 4 bases from V and 7 from J; bases not matched to a gene: 7. The CDR3 is CASSPDRDGEQYF. CDR3 DNA sequence: TGCGCCAGCAGCCCGGACAGGGACGGGGAGCAGTACTTC.

The count of this clone is one. Other DNA sequences in this specimen translate into the identical CDR3. The genes are TRBV30 and TRBJ1-5, with D perhaps TRBD1 (5 bases). V lost 3 bases and J 6 bases, leaving 12 bases between the germline ends. Germline V CDR1 and CDR2: GTSNPN, SVGIG (reference sequence). CDR3 size: 13 residues. Here the CDR3 DNA reads TGTGCCTGGAGGGGTGGGGCTGGTCAGCCCCAGCATTTT. Amino acids: CAWRGGAGQPQHF. Together with reference TRBV30 and TRBJ1-5, the CDR3 gives the full variable domain: SQTIHQWPATLVQPVGSPLSLECTVEGTSNPNLYWYRQAAGRGLQLLFYSVGIGQISSEVPQNLSASRPQDRQFILSSKKLLLSDSGFYLCAWRGGAGQPQHFGDGTRLSIL.

The chain links TRBV27 to TRBJ1-2; D not certain. This CDR3 comprises 15 residues. Germline V lookup: CDR1 MNHEY, CDR2 SMNVEV (reference sequence). The ends were cut back, 0 bases at V and 3 bases at J, with 11 bases in the middle. CDR3 nucleotides: TGTGCCAGCAGTTTATCGCCTCCACAGTACTATGGCTACACCTTC. It codes for CASSLSPPQYYGYTF.

The chain has TRBV21-1 and TRBJ1-1; the tabulated D call, TRBD1, remains unverified against the DNA. TRBV21-1 is a listed pseudogene. This CDR3 is 13 amino acids long. CDR3 nucleotides: TGTGCCAGCAGCCAAGAACAGGGAGCCGAAGCTTTCTTT. This encodes CASSQEQGAEAFF.

Worth noting for this clone: A much larger clone sits a single nucleotide away, making a read error possible. The chain is built from TRBV6-2 or TRBV6-3 and TRBJ2-5; D uncertain. V was cut by 4 bases and J by 5 bases, with 5 bases left in between. The CDR3 length is 11 residues. Germline CDR1 is MNHEY and CDR2 is SVGEGT. CDR3 nucleotide sequence: TGTGCCAGCAGTTCCGGGGAGACCCAGTACTTC. It translates to CASSSGETQYF.

The chain uses TRBV6-2 or TRBV6-3 and TRBJ1-2; 7 bases are shared with TRBD1. Looked up from germline, CDR1 is MNHEY and CDR2 is SVGEGT. The CDR3 covers 13 residues. The V gene end was trimmed by 6 bases and the J gene end by 4 bases; junction bases not matched to a gene: 5. The CDR3 nucleotides are TGTGCCAGCAGCGCGACAGGGTCCTATGGCTACACCTTC. Its translation: CASSATGSYGYTF.

This chain uses TRBV5-1 with TRBJ2-3; TRBD2 aligns across 8 bases. The CDR3 spans 16 residues. The V segment lost 2 bases and the J segment 2 bases; nucleotides outside the gene matches: 7. The germline gives CDR1 SGHRS, CDR2 YFSETQ. CDR3 coding DNA: TGCGCCAGCAGCTTTACTATAGCGGGGCACACAGATACGCAGTATTTT. Translating gives CASSFTIAGHTDTQYF.

The rearrangement links TRBV18 to TRBJ1-1; D gene ambiguous. CDR3 length: 13 residues. Trimming stripped 8 bases from V and 3 bases from J, with 13 bases between. Per the germline V gene, CDR1 is KGHSH and CDR2 is LQKENI. The CDR3 here is CASNEGRDTEAFF. The DNA of the CDR3 is TGTGCCAGCAATGAGGGCCGGGACACTGAAGCTTTCTTT. The full variable domain, rest sourced from reference TRBV18 and TRBJ1-1, is NAGVMQNPRHLVRRRGQEARLRCSPMKGHSHVYWYRQLPEEGLKFMVYLQKENIIDESGMPKERFSAEFPKEGPSILRIQQVVRGDSAAYFCASNEGRDTEAFFGQGTRLTVV.

The rearrangement joins TRBV9 to TRBJ2-2; 13 bases match TRBD2. The CDR3 consists of 16 residues. With V trimmed by 3 bases and J by 7 bases, 6 bases remained unmatched. Per the germline V gene, CDR1 is SGDLS and CDR2 is YYNGEE. The CDR3 nucleotides read TGTGCCAGCAGCGAGACTAGCGGGGGGTTCGGCGGGGAGCTGTTTTTT. This sequence encodes CASSETSGGFGGELFF.

The CDR3 coding sequence is TGTGCCTGGAGTGTACTGGGCGGGGGGGCACAAGAGACCCAGTACTTC. This translates into CAWSVLGGGAQETQYF. The rearrangement links TRBV30 to TRBJ2-5, with 9 bases identical to TRBD2. Trimming took 0 bases from V and 2 from J; bases not matched to a gene: 7. The CDR3 loop spans 16 amino acids. Per the germline V gene, CDR1 is GTSNPN and CDR2 is SVGIG (reference sequence).

The CDR3 here is CASSRERTGINSPLHF. CDR3 bases: TGTGCCAGCAGCAGAGAACGGACAGGAATTAATTCACCCCTCCACTTT. The V and J genes are TRBV7-2 and TRBJ1-6, with 7 bases that match TRBD1. The CDR3 runs to 16 residues. Germline trimming cut 5 bases from V and 6 bases from J; bases unmatched to any gene: 10. Germline-derived CDR1 and CDR2 are SGHTA and FQGNSA.